This T cell receptor beta chain was recovered during a study of cytomegalovirus exposure and HLA in healthy donors. Study-wide results and caveats: Cytomegalovirus association was listed for roughly 160 TCR beta chains. A later analysis revealed that TCR association rates differed between HLA loci, peaking at DRB1 and bottoming out at HLA-C. In most subjects, TCR beta sequences reportedly gave accurate predictions of HLA-A and HLA-B alleles.

Amplification used 60 Vbeta primers and 13 Jbeta primers. Using immunoSEQ multiplex PCR, the repertoire was profiled, and TCRdb retains in-frame clones only, with some absent. The sample yields fewer than 250,000 clones, around 86% seen once. Worth noting for this clone: Its antigen is not identified.

Germline V CDR1 and CDR2: SEHNR, FQNEAQ (reference sequence). The CDR3 runs 13 residues. V lost 1 base, J lost 8 bases, and 9 bases lay in between. Sample: PBMCs. This chain joins TRBV7-9 and TRBJ2-1; TRBD2 is a possible D gene (5 bases). This TCR derives from a woman in her fifties or sixties in good health and CMV-seropositive. The CDR3 coding sequence is TGTGCCAGCAGCTTAGGCCGGCGGGATGAGCAGTTCTTC. Amino acid sequence: CASSLGRRDEQFF.